This T cell receptor (beta chain) was observed in a study of blood T cell repertoires in COVID-19 (dated by TCRdb to about 2020). Describing the broader study: Samples from collaborators originated in the United States, Italy and Spain and spanned both the acute and convalescent phases of COVID-19. The material from the prospective study consisted of cDNA or gDNA derived from T cells, B-cell-depleted T cells, or PBMCs. The samples were drawn from the first 160 participants of the ongoing ImmuneRACE study and from 1,200 or so subjects provided by 6 global collaborators. Sample metadata almost always included a de-identified subject ID, COVID-19 status, age in years and sex. The repertoires were released in a freely available public database intended as a resource for research on the immune response to SARS-CoV-2. Where available, HLA class I and class II types were obtained from metadata supplied by the sample provider rather than from assay-based typing. Subjects who had been exposed to COVID-19, were actively infected with it, or had recovered from it provided the deeply sampled blood TCRbeta repertoires that made up the dataset.

TCRbeta CDR3 regions were amplified from genomic DNA using the immunoSEQ Assay, a bias-controlled multiplex PCR. The authors' analysis ran thus. The number of nucleated cells in each sample was estimated by amplification of reference gene primers within the assay. To quantify the absolute abundance of each unique TCRbeta CDR3 rearrangement, sequence reads were collapsed and filtered. For each sample, productive Simpson clonality was calculated as the square root of Simpson's diversity index across productive rearrangements. The table comes from immuneACCESS by way of TCRdb, which keeps in-frame sequences with V and J called. Part of the clones is missing from these tables; in studies checked, under half for an unresolved V gene and the rest for unknown reasons. V and J calls and clone size are copied from that table; D and trimming were computed from the DNA. In all, the sample holds tens of thousands of clones, and around 90% of those were seen once. The ten largest account for around 2.8% of the sample.

Overall study outcomes, separate from this receptor: Clinical and demographic metadata were provided uncurated, with the amount varying by source and participant.

Collaborating institutions collected whole blood in K2EDTA tubes following their own protocols. Collaborator samples were shipped for TCRbeta analysis as frozen whole blood, isolated PBMCs, or DNA extracted from either sample type. This clone was detected once. Its antigen remains undetermined. Base-call qualities are not available, and no considerably larger clone is one nucleotide away. Sequencing was performed on peripheral blood. The source is a human donor in a cohort sampled during active COVID-19.

CDR3 region: CASSQTRENTEAFF. In nucleotides, the sequence is TGTGCCAGCAGCCAAACCAGGGAGAACACTGAAGCTTTCTTT. Recombination joined TRBV27 with TRBJ1-1; the D gene is perhaps TRBD1, from 5 matching bases. The cysteine opens and the phenylalanine closes a CDR3 of 14 amino acids. Only CDR3 DNA is held: 42 bases, read in frame from base 1. For CDR1 and CDR2, the germline V gene (reference sequence) lists MNHEY and SMNVEV. A distance of 12 bases separates the germline ends of V and J, which lose 6 bases and 1 base respectively.